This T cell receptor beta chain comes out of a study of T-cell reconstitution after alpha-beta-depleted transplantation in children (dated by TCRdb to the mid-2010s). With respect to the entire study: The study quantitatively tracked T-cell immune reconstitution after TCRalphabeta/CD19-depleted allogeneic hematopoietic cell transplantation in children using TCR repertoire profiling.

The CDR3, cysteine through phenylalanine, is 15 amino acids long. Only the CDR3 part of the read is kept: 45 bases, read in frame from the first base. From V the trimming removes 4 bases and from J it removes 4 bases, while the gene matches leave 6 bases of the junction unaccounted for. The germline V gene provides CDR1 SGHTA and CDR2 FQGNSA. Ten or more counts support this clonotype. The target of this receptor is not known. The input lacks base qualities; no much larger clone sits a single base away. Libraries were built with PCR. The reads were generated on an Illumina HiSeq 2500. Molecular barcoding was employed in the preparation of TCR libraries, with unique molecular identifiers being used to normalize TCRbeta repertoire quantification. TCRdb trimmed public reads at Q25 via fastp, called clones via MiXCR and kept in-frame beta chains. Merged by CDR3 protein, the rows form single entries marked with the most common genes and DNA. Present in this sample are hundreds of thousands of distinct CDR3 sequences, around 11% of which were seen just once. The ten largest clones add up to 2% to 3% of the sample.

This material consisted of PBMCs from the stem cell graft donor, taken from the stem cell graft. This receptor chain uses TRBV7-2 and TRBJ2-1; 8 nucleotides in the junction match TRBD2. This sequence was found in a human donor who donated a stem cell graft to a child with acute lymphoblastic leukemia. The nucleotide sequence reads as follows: TGTGCCAGCAGCTATAGCGGGGCCTCATACAATGAGCAGTTCTTC. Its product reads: CASSYSGASYNEQFF.